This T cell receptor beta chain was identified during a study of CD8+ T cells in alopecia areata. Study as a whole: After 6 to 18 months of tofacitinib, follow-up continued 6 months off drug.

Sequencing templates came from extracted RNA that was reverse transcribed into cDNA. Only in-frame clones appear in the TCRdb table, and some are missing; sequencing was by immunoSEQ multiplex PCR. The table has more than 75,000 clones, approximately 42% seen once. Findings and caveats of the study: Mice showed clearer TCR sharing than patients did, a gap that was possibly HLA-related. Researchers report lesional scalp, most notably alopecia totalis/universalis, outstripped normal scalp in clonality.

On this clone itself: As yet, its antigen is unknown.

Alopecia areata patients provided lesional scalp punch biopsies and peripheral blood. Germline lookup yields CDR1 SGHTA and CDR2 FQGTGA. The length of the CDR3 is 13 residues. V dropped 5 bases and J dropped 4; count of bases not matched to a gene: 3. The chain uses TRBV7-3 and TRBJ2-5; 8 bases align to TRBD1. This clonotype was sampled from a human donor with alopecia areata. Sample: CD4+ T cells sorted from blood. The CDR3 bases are TGTGCCAGCAGCATGGACAGGGCAGAGACCCAGTACTTC. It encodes CASSMDRAETQYF.